These 18 T cell receptor beta chains share one sample of origin, sequenced in a study of glioma-infiltrating T cells. The iRepertoire nested amplicon-rescue multiplex PCR amplified TCR alpha and beta CDR3s from RNA. Each CDR3 protein gets one entry after TCRdb re-called the multiplex PCR reads with MiXCR. Of a few hundred thousand distinct CDR3 sequences listed, less than 50% are singletons. The sequenced sample consisted of glioma tissue, nonneoplastic brain tissue, or PBMCs (not recorded which). These receptors were collected from a human donor with low-grade glioma or glioblastoma, undergoing nonglioma brain surgery, or in good health (not recorded which).

V is TRBV20-1 and J is TRBJ1-1; 8 nucleotides agree with TRBD1. This CDR3 comprises 10 residues. CDR1 is DFQATT and CDR2 is SNEGSKA in the germline V gene (reference sequence). Here the CDR3 DNA reads TGCAGGACAGGGGACACTGAAGCTTTCTTT. It encodes CRTGDTEAFF.

The chain employs TRBV5-4 and TRBJ2-7; 16 positions agree with TRBD2. This CDR3 has 18 residues. With V trimmed by 4 bases and J by 3 bases, 10 bases remained unmatched. CDR1 and CDR2 from the germline V gene are SGHNT and YYREEE (reference sequence). CDR3 DNA: TGTGCCAGCAGCGCGGGACTAGCGGGAGGGCCAGGGAACTACGAGCAGTACTTC. Amino acid sequence: CASSAGLAGGPGNYEQYF.

This clonotype was seen repeatedly, ten times or more. Relative to the germline gene, one junction end is altered; a read error may explain this. The chain combines TRBV6-1 with TRBJ1-1; TRBD1 might be the D (5 bases). The CDR3 extends over 15 amino acids. Germline-derived CDR1 and CDR2 are MNHNS and SASEGT. The CDR3 reads CASSEAAGLNPEAFF. The DNA for the CDR3 is TGTGCCAGCAGTGAAGCGGCAGGGCTGAACCCTGAAGCTTTCTTT.

This clonotype has only a few counts. The V and J genes are TRBV4-2 and TRBJ2-3, with 7 nucleotides matching TRBD1. Germline-derived CDR1 and CDR2 are LGHNA and YNFKEQ. The length of the CDR3 is 17 residues. V shed 0 bases and J 4 bases; nucleotides not matched to a gene: 10. The CDR3 sequence: CASSQDYSSQGSDTQYF. The CDR3 DNA follows: TGTGCCAGCAGCCAAGACTACTCTTCACAGGGGTCAGATACGCAGTATTTT.

On this clonotype itself: This may be a read error, as it is one base from a much larger clone. The chain is built from TRBV28 and TRBJ2-3, with D perhaps TRBD2 (6 bases). CDR3 size: 15 residues. Germline V CDR1 and CDR2: MDHEN, SYDVKM. V gave up 8 bases and J gave up 5 bases, with 20 bases separating them. This CDR3 reads CASSNDVEGGDTQYF. CDR3 bases: TGTGCCAGCTCAAACGACGTAGAGGGAGGAGATACGCAGTATTTT.

Of note for this clonotype: This may arise from a read error, as a much more abundant clone is one base away. The chain employs TRBV28 and TRBJ2-7; the D gene is possibly TRBD1 (6 bases). Germline V gives CDR1 MDHEN, CDR2 SYDVKM. The CDR3 has 14 amino acids. V was clipped by 8 bases and J by 6 bases, with 20 bases between them. Here the CDR3 reads CASATQGGEGEQYF. CDR3 in DNA: TGTGCCAGCGCCACACAGGGTGGTGAGGGCGAGCAGTACTTC.

The chain recombines TRBV7-9 with TRBJ1-1, with a possible D match to TRBD1 (5 bases). V was cut by 4 bases and J by 7 bases, with 13 bases left in between. The CDR3 loop spans 13 amino acids. Germline V CDR1 and CDR2: SEHNR, FQNEAQ (reference sequence). The CDR3 is CASSSLRGHEAFF. In nucleotides, the CDR3 is TGTGCCAGCAGCTCTTTGCGGGGCCATGAAGCTTTCTTT.

With regard to this clonotype: At one end, the junction sequence differs from germline, possibly due to a read error. The chain recombines TRBV15 with TRBJ2-1, with TRBD2 as a possible D gene (6 bases). CDR3 length equals 15 residues. Germline V gene sequence: CDR1 LNHNV, CDR2 YYDKDF (reference sequence). This chain's CDR3 is CATSRARGSYNEQLF. The CDR3 nucleotides are TGTGCCACCAGCAGAGCTCGGGGGTCCTACAATGAGCAGCTCTTC.

The chain combines TRBV7-6 with TRBJ2-2; D is perhaps TRBD1 (5 bases). Germline lookup yields CDR1 SGHVS and CDR2 FNYEAQ. V shed 2 bases and J shed 5 bases, with 15 bases lying between them. The CDR3 sequence is 16 residues long. The CDR3 bases are TGTGCCAGCAGCTTAAGTCCGCAGGGAAAAACCGGGGAGCTGTTTTTT. This codes for CASSLSPQGKTGELFF.

The rearrangement links TRBV20-1 to TRBJ2-7; possible D gene TRBD1, 5 bases. The germline gives CDR1 DFQATT, CDR2 SNEGSKA (reference sequence). The V and J ends lost 3 bases and 1 base respectively, with 16 bases between them. This CDR3 has 15 amino acids. The CDR3 here is CSASRAGRLSYEQYF. DNA of the CDR3: TGCAGTGCTAGTCGGGCAGGGCGGTTATCCTACGAGCAGTACTTC.

This clonotype was observed at least ten times. The chain's CDR3 is CASSSTGTRRQEQFF. CDR3 coding DNA: TGTGCCAGCAGCTCCACCGGGACTAGAAGGCAGGAGCAGTTCTTC. The V call is TRBV7-2, the J call TRBJ2-1; TRBD2 matches 8 bases. This CDR3 comprises 15 residues. Germline V gene lookup returns CDR1 SGHTA and CDR2 FQGNSA. Trimming took 4 bases from V and 10 from J; bases not matched to a gene: 12.

A remark on this clonotype: Just one base apart from a much larger clone, this may be a read error. The CDR3 spells CASSLSTLPSYEKYF. DNA of the CDR3: TGTGCCAGCAGCCTTTCGACGCTGCCTTCCTACGAGAAGTACTTC. The chain links TRBV6-1 to TRBJ2-7, with D unresolved. Germline V gives CDR1 MNHNS, CDR2 SASEGT. This CDR3 has 15 amino acids.

Many counts were recorded for this clonotype. The chain uses TRBV27 and TRBJ2-7; the D gene could be TRBD1 or TRBD2 (5 bases each). CDR1 and CDR2 from the germline V gene are MNHEY and SMNVEV (reference sequence). Trimming took 5 bases from V and 4 from J, leaving 12 bases between them. This CDR3 has 13 residues. The CDR3 DNA is TGTGCCAGCAGTCCCGGGACGCCTTACGAGCAGTACTTC. Residues: CASSPGTPYEQYF.

As concerns this clonotype: One junction end disagrees with the germline gene, perhaps due to a read error. The rearrangement joins TRBV6-2 or TRBV6-3 to TRBJ2-3; 8 bases map to TRBD2. The germline V gene encodes CDR1 MNHEY and CDR2 SVGEGT. The CDR3 spans 15 residues. As DNA, the CDR3 is TGTGCCAGCAGTTACAGTAGCGGGGACACAGATACGCGGTATTTT. Translated, it gives CASSYSSGDTDTRYF.

Only one count was recorded for this clonotype. This chain connects TRBV28 to TRBJ1-4, with a weak D call TRBD1 (5 bases). The germline V and J ends were trimmed by 8 bases and 0 bases, with 13 bases remaining between them. The CDR3 has 15 amino acids. The germline V gene encodes CDR1 MDHEN and CDR2 SYDVKM. The CDR3 nucleotides read TGTGCCAGCGGGTGGCGGGGGGCAACTAATGAAAAACTGTTTTTT. Translation gives CASGWRGATNEKLFF. The variable domain in full, with the rest retrieved from reference TRBV28 and TRBJ1-4, is DVKVTQSSRYLVKRTGEKVFLECVQDMDHENMFWYRQDPGLGLRLIYFSYDVKMKEKGDIPEGYSVSREKKERFSLILESASTNQTSMYLCASGWRGATNEKLFFGSGTQLSVL.

The J gene is TRBJ2-7, the V gene TRBV28; D is uncertain. V was pared by 1 base and J by 0 bases, with 7 bases between. The CDR3 contains 14 residues. The germline CDR1 and CDR2 sequences are MDHEN and SYDVKM. CDR3 region: CASSLSYSSYEQYF. The CDR3 DNA reads as TGTGCCAGCAGTTTATCTTACAGCTCCTACGAGCAGTACTTC.

This clonotype showed up just once. This could be a read error, since a much larger clone is one nucleotide away. The chain carries TRBV20-1 and TRBJ2-1, with 8 bases fitting TRBD2. This CDR3 contains 18 residues. CDR1 and CDR2 (germline): DFQATT, SNEGSKA (reference sequence). The trim removed 0 bases at V and 3 bases at J, leaving 13 bases unmatched. The chain's CDR3 is CSARDLRVAGTYYNEQFF. In DNA form, the CDR3 reads TGCAGTGCTAGAGATCTCCGGGTAGCGGGGACCTACTACAATGAGCAGTTCTTC.

This clonotype was recorded a few times. V is TRBV2 and J is TRBJ1-1; D uncertain. CDR1 is SNHLY and CDR2 is FYNNEI in the germline V gene. This CDR3 comprises 14 residues. Trimming pared 8 bases from V and 5 bases from J, leaving 18 bases between. CDR3 residues: CASLKDTRGTEAFF. CDR3 nucleotide sequence: TGTGCCAGCCTAAAAGACACAAGAGGGACTGAAGCTTTCTTT. The complete variable domain, with remaining parts taken from reference TRBV2 and TRBJ1-1, reads EPEVTQTPSHQVTQMGQEVILRCVPISNHLYFYWYRQILGQKVEFLVSFYNNEISEKSEIFDDQFSVERPDGSNFTLKIRSTKLEDSAMYFCASLKDTRGTEAFFGQGTRLTVV.